The rows below give T cell receptor beta chains drawn from one sample of a study of cytomegalovirus exposure and HLA in healthy donors. TCRdb's table, derived via immunoSEQ multiplex PCR, lists solely in-frame clones and lacks some. This listing includes under 200,000 clones. The specimen was PBMCs. The receptors come from a man aged 25 to 40 in good health and CMV-seronegative. Both conserved end residues are part of each CDR3. The D gene is left open where the match is weak.

>TRBV30|TRBJ2-2|TRBD2
TGTGCCTGGATCCTGACTAGCGGGACCGCGGACACCGGGGAGCTGTTTTTT
CAWILTSGTADTGELFF
>TRBV9|TRBJ2-7|TRBD2
TGTGCCAGCAGCGTAGGAGGAGGAGCGGGAGGGCCCTACGAGCAGTACTTC
CASSVGGGAGGPYEQYF
>TRBV5-6|TRBJ1-4|TRBD1
TGTGCCAGCAGCCTGCAGGGGGTGGCTAATGAAAAACTGTTTTTT
CASSLQGVANEKLFF
>TRBV11-2|TRBJ1-3|NA
TGTGCCAGCAGCTTAGATCACGAGATAACTGGAAACACCATATATTTT
CASSLDHEITGNTIYF
>TRBV6-5|TRBJ2-3|TRBD1
TGTGCCAGCAGTTCCAGGGGGACAGGGCGGGTTTTT
CASSSRGTGRVF
>TRBV5-1|TRBJ2-7|NA
TGCGCCAGCAGCCGCGACAGAGAACCCTACGAGCAGTACTTC
CASSRDREPYEQYF
>TRBV9|TRBJ2-4|NA
TGTGCCAGCAGCGTAGGAGGGGGTGCCAAAAACATTCAGTACTTC
CASSVGGGAKNIQYF
>TRBV5-1|TRBJ2-1|TRBD2
TGCGCCAGCAGCTTCGGGACGGGGGGGAATGAGCAGTTCTTC
CASSFGTGGNEQFF
>TRBV9|TRBJ1-2|TRBD1
TGTGCCAGCAGCCCCCGGGACAGACAGTTTAATGGCTACACCTTC
CASSPRDRQFNGYTF
>TRBV4-1|TRBJ1-2|NA
TGCGCCAGCAGCCCCCCGGGGAGGACCAGAGAAGGCTACACCTTC
CASSPPGRTREGYTF
>TRBV12-5|TRBJ1-1|NA
TGTGCTAGTGGTTTGGTACCACAGGGTGCCGAGGCTTTCTTT
CASGLVPQGAEAFF
>TRBV2|TRBJ2-1|TRBD2
TGTGCCAGCAGTGAAGGGCCGAGCGGGACTGTGGATGAGCAGTTCTTC
CASSEGPSGTVDEQFF
>TRBV30|TRBJ2-2|NA
TGTGCCTGGGACACAGCGAACACCGGGGAGCTGTTTTTT
CAWDTANTGELFF
>TRBV6-6|TRBJ1-6|NA
TGTGCCAGCAGGCGGGCCGAGGGCTCCAATTCACCCCTCCACTTT
CASRRAEGSNSPLHF
>TRBV27|TRBJ1-5|NA
TGTGCCAGCAGTCCGTCTGGCGGTCAGCCCCAGCATTTT
CASSPSGGQPQHF
>TRBV19|TRBJ2-1|NA
TGTGCCAGTAGTATCGCGGCTACCTACAATGAGCAGTTCTTC
CASSIAATYNEQFF
>TRBV11-3|TRBJ2-5|NA
TGTGCCCGCAGCAAACAGGGTCCTTGGGAGACCCAGTACTTC
CARSKQGPWETQYF
>TRBV19|TRBJ1-3|NA
TGTGCCAGTTCACGCGGGATGGGAAACACCATATATTTT
CASSRGMGNTIYF
>TRBV19|TRBJ1-2|NA
TGTGCCAGTTCAGGGAGGTATGGCTACACCTTC
CASSGRYGYTF
>TRBV7-6|TRBJ1-1|NA
TGTGCCAGCAGCTTAAATATGGCCAATGAAGCTTTCTTT
CASSLNMANEAFF
>TRBV18|TRBJ2-1|NA
TGTGCCAGCTCACCACCGTCCCAGGGGATCTTGAATGAGCAGTTCTTC
CASSPPSQGILNEQFF
>TRBV6-5|TRBJ2-7|TRBD1
TGTGCCAGCACCTTACGGGGTCGACAGGGCTACGAGCAGTACTTC
CASTLRGRQGYEQYF
>TRBV18|TRBJ1-5|TRBD1
TGTGCCAGCTCATCGGGACAGGGCAATCAGCCCCAGCATTTT
CASSSGQGNQPQHF
>TRBV2|TRBJ1-3|NA
TGTGCCAGCAGTGAATCCGGAGACACCATATATTTT
CASSESGDTIYF
>TRBV7-2|TRBJ2-2|TRBD2
TGTGCCAGCAGCTTAGTGGCGGGGGGAGACACCGGGGAGCTGTTTTTT
CASSLVAGGDTGELFF
>TRBV13|TRBJ1-2|TRBD1
TGTGCCAGCAGCTTAAGGGGACAGGGCGGATATGGCTACACCTTC
CASSLRGQGGYGYTF
>TRBV2|TRBJ2-7|TRBD2
TGTGCCAGTTGCTTGAGCGGGGGGAAACTCTACGAGCAGTACTTC
CASCLSGGKLYEQYF
>TRBV10-1|TRBJ2-7|TRBD1
TGCGCCAGCAGCAGAACGCGGGCCGGGACAGGGCATAATGAGCAGTACTTC
CASSRTRAGTGHNEQYF
>TRBV4-3|TRBJ2-3|TRBD1
TGCGCCAGCAGCCAAGATCCCGGACAGGGGGCAACAGATACGCAGTATTTT
CASSQDPGQGATDTQYF
>TRBV5-6|TRBJ1-1|NA
TGTGCCAGCAGCTCCTTCGACAGCCTGAACACTGAAGCTTTCTTT
CASSSFDSLNTEAFF
>TRBV9|TRBJ2-3|TRBD2
TGTGCCAGCAGCGTACCAGGGACTAGCCCAAGGTTGGATACGCAGTATTTT
CASSVPGTSPRLDTQYF
>TRBV18|TRBJ2-7|TRBD1
TGTGCCAGCTCACCTTCACGACAGGGTTACGAGCAGTACTTC
CASSPSRQGYEQYF
>TRBV5-4|TRBJ1-2|NA
TGTGCCAGCACCCTTGGCAACCGCAACTATGGCTACACCTTC
CASTLGNRNYGYTF
>TRBV6-5|TRBJ2-2|NA
TGTGCCAGCAGTTACTCGACGGGAGTTGTCACCGGGGAGCTGTTTTTT
CASSYSTGVVTGELFF
>TRBV4-1|TRBJ1-2|TRBD1
TGCGCCAGCAGCCCTGGCCCCGAAACCGGGACAGGGATTGACGGCTACACCTTC
CASSPGPETGTGIDGYTF
>TRBV5-4|TRBJ1-1|NA
TGTGCCAGCAGCACCCAGGAACTCCAGAGCACTGAAGCTTTCTTT
CASSTQELQSTEAFF
>TRBV6-1|TRBJ1-1|TRBD1
TGTGCCAGCAGTGGACGGGACAGGGGGCTAAACACTGAAGCTTTCTTT
CASSGRDRGLNTEAFF
>TRBV18|TRBJ1-1|NA
TGTGCCAGCTCACGACAGGACATCCCTGAAGCTTTCTTT
CASSRQDIPEAFF
>TRBV5-1|TRBJ2-3|TRBD2
TGCGCCAGCAGCTTTGGTGGGACTACCCTGAGCACAGATACGCAGTATTTT
CASSFGGTTLSTDTQYF
>TRBV10-3|TRBJ1-2|NA
TGTGCCATCAGTGTCGGTTCGAGTGGCTACACCTTC
CAISVGSSGYTF
>TRBV7-3|TRBJ2-5|TRBD1
TGTGCCAGCAGCTTAAGACAGGGTTCTGAGACCCAGTACTTC
CASSLRQGSETQYF
>TRBV19|TRBJ2-2|NA
TGTGCCAGTAGGATTATGACAGAGTGGACCGGGGAGCTGTTTTTT
CASRIMTEWTGELFF
>TRBV13|TRBJ2-7|TRBD2
TGTGCCAGCAGCTCAATCAGACTAGCGGGAGTGAACGAGCAGTACTTC
CASSSIRLAGVNEQYF
>TRBV4-2|TRBJ2-1|NA
TGTGCCAGCAGCCAAGATGTGAGCAATGAGCAGTTCTTC
CASSQDVSNEQFF
>TRBV11-3|TRBJ2-1|TRBD2
TGTGCCAGCAGCTTAGATGGGAGCGGGGGCCAAGGATGGGAGCAGTTCTTC
CASSLDGSGGQGWEQFF
>TRBV5-4|TRBJ2-1|TRBD2
TGTGCCAGCAGCGGCGGCGAGCGGGAGGTTTGGAATGAGCAGTTCTTC
CASSGGEREVWNEQFF
>TRBV6-5|TRBJ2-7|TRBD1
TGTGCCAGCAGTTACGGGGACAGGATTAACGAGCAGTACTTC
CASSYGDRINEQYF
>TRBV19|TRBJ1-2|NA
TGTGCCAGTAGTATACGCCCGGTAGTAGCTAACTATGGCTACACCTTC
CASSIRPVVANYGYTF
>TRBV7-2|TRBJ1-2|NA
TGTGCCAGCAGCTTAGAGAACAGGGCTGGCTACACCTTC
CASSLENRAGYTF
>TRBV6-1|TRBJ2-7|TRBD2
TGTGCCAGCAGTCCCGGGGGGATGCTCTCCTACGAGCAGTACTTC
CASSPGGMLSYEQYF
>TRBV29-1|TRBJ1-3|NA
TGCAGCGCCCGGGGATCTGGAAACACCATATATTTT
CSARGSGNTIYF
>TRBV25-1|TRBJ2-5|NA
TGTGCCAGCAGCTTAGGACGAGGGCGGGAGACCCAGTACTTC
CASSLGRGRETQYF
>TRBV27|TRBJ1-1|NA
TGTGCCAGCAGACAGTTCACTGAAGCTTTCTTT
CASRQFTEAFF
>TRBV7-9|TRBJ2-1|TRBD2
TGTGCCAGCAGTCCTACCTGGACTAGCGGGGGGGCAGATGAGCAGTTCTTC
CASSPTWTSGGADEQFF
>TRBV7-3|TRBJ2-1|TRBD2
TGTGCCAGCAGCTCATGGGAGCAAGCGGGAGTTAATGAGCAGTTCTTC
CASSSWEQAGVNEQFF
>TRBV27|TRBJ2-5|NA
TGTGCCAGCAGTTTCAATAGCGCTCAAGAGACCCAGTACTTC
CASSFNSAQETQYF
>TRBV2|TRBJ1-1|NA
TGTGCCAGCAGTGAGCGGGAGGCTGGGAGAGCTTTCTTT
CASSEREAGRAFF